A selection of T cell receptor beta chains follows, all from one sample in a study of cytomegalovirus exposure and HLA in healthy donors. TCRdb's copy holds only in-frame clones and misses some; the assay was immunoSEQ multiplex PCR. Here the sample spans 120,000 or so clones, 50% to 75% being singletons. What was sequenced was PBMCs. These receptors all come from a woman aged 40 to 50 in good health and CMV-seropositive. The CDR3 runs from the conserved cysteine through the conserved F or W. The order of the fields is CDR3 length, D gene, J gene, V gene, clone size, CDR3 DNA, CDR3 protein. D genes are given only for firm matches. Some rows mark clone size as missing; the rest say once, few, many or name a class of expanded clone.

CDR3 length: 16; D gene: TRBD2; J gene: TRBJ2-1; V gene: TRBV5-6; clone size: few; CDR3 DNA: TGTGCCAGCAGCTTGGGCATTGGGGGAGGGCCCAATGAGCAGTTCTTC; CDR3 protein: CASSLGIGGGPNEQFF
CDR3 length: 15; D gene: TRBD1; J gene: TRBJ2-4; V gene: TRBV4-1; clone size: .; CDR3 DNA: TGCGCCAGCAGCCAAGTGGGGACAGGACAGAACATTCAGTACTTC; CDR3 protein: CASSQVGTGQNIQYF
CDR3 length: 15; D gene: TRBD1; J gene: TRBJ1-3; V gene: TRBV9; clone size: .; CDR3 DNA: TGTGCCAGCAGCTCAGAGGACAGGGCTGGAAACACCATATATTTT; CDR3 protein: CASSSEDRAGNTIYF
CDR3 length: 17; D gene: .; J gene: TRBJ2-1; V gene: TRBV1; clone size: .; CDR3 DNA: TGCACCAGCAGCCAAGATCTTGCGCGGGAGGAGGACAATGAGCAGTTCTTC; CDR3 protein: CTSSQDLAREEDNEQFF
CDR3 length: 14; D gene: .; J gene: TRBJ1-1; V gene: TRBV6-5; clone size: .; CDR3 DNA: TGTGCCAGCACCAACGCGGGGTTGGGCACTGAAGCTTTCTTT; CDR3 protein: CASTNAGLGTEAFF
CDR3 length: 17; D gene: TRBD2; J gene: TRBJ2-7; V gene: TRBV5-3; clone size: .; CDR3 DNA: TGTGCCAGAAGCTTGTCGGGACTAGCGGGAGAACCCTACGAGCAGTACTTC; CDR3 protein: CARSLSGLAGEPYEQYF
CDR3 length: 13; D gene: .; J gene: TRBJ1-1; V gene: TRBV5-4; clone size: .; CDR3 DNA: TGTGCCAGCAGCTTGGACATGAACACTGAAGCTTTCTTT; CDR3 protein: CASSLDMNTEAFF
CDR3 length: 13; D gene: .; J gene: TRBJ2-3; V gene: TRBV9; clone size: .; CDR3 DNA: TGTGCCAGCAGCGTAGAAAGGGGGGATACGCAGTATTTT; CDR3 protein: CASSVERGDTQYF
CDR3 length: 13; D gene: .; J gene: TRBJ1-6; V gene: TRBV30; clone size: .; CDR3 DNA: TGTGCCTGGAGTAATAGGGGAGGTTCACCCCTCCACTTT; CDR3 protein: CAWSNRGGSPLHF
CDR3 length: 13; D gene: .; J gene: TRBJ1-2; V gene: TRBV28; clone size: .; CDR3 DNA: TGTGCCAGCAGTTTGCCGCAGGACTATGGCTACACCTTC; CDR3 protein: CASSLPQDYGYTF
CDR3 length: 14; D gene: .; J gene: TRBJ1-1; V gene: TRBV19; clone size: few; CDR3 DNA: TGTGCCAGTAGTATAGACAGAATGAACACTGAAGCTTTCTTT; CDR3 protein: CASSIDRMNTEAFF
CDR3 length: 14; D gene: TRBD1; J gene: TRBJ2-7; V gene: TRBV18; clone size: once; CDR3 DNA: TGTGCCAGCTCCCGGGGGACAGGGGGCTACGAGCAGTACTTC; CDR3 protein: CASSRGTGGYEQYF
CDR3 length: 13; D gene: .; J gene: TRBJ2-7; V gene: TRBV6-5; clone size: .; CDR3 DNA: TGTGCCAGCAGTTACTCCCGGGTAACCGAGCAGTACTTC; CDR3 protein: CASSYSRVTEQYF
CDR3 length: 14; D gene: TRBD1; J gene: TRBJ1-1; V gene: TRBV7-6; clone size: .; CDR3 DNA: TGTGTCAGCAGCTTGGGGACAGGGGGCACTGAAGCTTTCTTT; CDR3 protein: CVSSLGTGGTEAFF
CDR3 length: 14; D gene: TRBD1; J gene: TRBJ2-1; V gene: TRBV29-1; clone size: once; CDR3 DNA: TGCAGCGTCCGACCGGGACAGGACTACAATGAGCAGTTCTTC; CDR3 protein: CSVRPGQDYNEQFF
CDR3 length: 12; D gene: .; J gene: TRBJ1-4; V gene: TRBV28; clone size: few; CDR3 DNA: TGTGCCAGCCGCGCGATGAATGAAAAACTGTTTTTT; CDR3 protein: CASRAMNEKLFF
CDR3 length: 15; D gene: TRBD2; J gene: TRBJ2-7; V gene: TRBV6-6; clone size: .; CDR3 DNA: TGTGCCAGCAGTAGAGCGGGAGCTACTGCCTACGAGCAGTACTTC; CDR3 protein: CASSRAGATAYEQYF
CDR3 length: 16; D gene: TRBD1; J gene: TRBJ2-7; V gene: TRBV27; clone size: .; CDR3 DNA: TGTGCCAGCAGTTTATCCGGGGGACAGGGCACCTACGAGCAGTACTTC; CDR3 protein: CASSLSGGQGTYEQYF
CDR3 length: 17; D gene: TRBD2; J gene: TRBJ2-5; V gene: TRBV19; clone size: .; CDR3 DNA: TGTGCCAGTAGTCCCCAACTAGCGGGGGTACAACAAGAGACCCAGTACTTC; CDR3 protein: CASSPQLAGVQQETQYF
CDR3 length: 14; D gene: TRBD1; J gene: TRBJ2-7; V gene: TRBV5-1; clone size: .; CDR3 DNA: TGCGCCAGCAGCGAACCGGGACAGGGGTACGAGCAGTACTTC; CDR3 protein: CASSEPGQGYEQYF
CDR3 length: 13; D gene: TRBD1; J gene: TRBJ1-2; V gene: TRBV6-5; clone size: .; CDR3 DNA: TGTGCCAGCAGACCCGGACAGGGGAATGGCTACACCTTC; CDR3 protein: CASRPGQGNGYTF
CDR3 length: 14; D gene: .; J gene: TRBJ1-4; V gene: TRBV15; clone size: .; CDR3 DNA: TGTGCCACCAGCAGAGATGGGCAAAATGAAAAACTGTTTTTT; CDR3 protein: CATSRDGQNEKLFF
CDR3 length: 16; D gene: TRBD1; J gene: TRBJ2-7; V gene: TRBV5-8; clone size: .; CDR3 DNA: TGTGCCAGCAGCGGGCGGACAGGGAGTGGTAGTGGCGAGCAGTACTTC; CDR3 protein: CASSGRTGSGSGEQYF
CDR3 length: 12; D gene: .; J gene: TRBJ2-2; V gene: TRBV19; clone size: few; CDR3 DNA: TGTGCCAGTAGTATAACTCGCGGGGAGCTGTTTTTT; CDR3 protein: CASSITRGELFF
CDR3 length: 12; D gene: .; J gene: TRBJ2-5; V gene: TRBV9; clone size: once; CDR3 DNA: TGTGCCAGCAGCTCGGAGGGGGAGACCCAGTACTTC; CDR3 protein: CASSSEGETQYF
CDR3 length: 14; D gene: .; J gene: TRBJ1-1; V gene: TRBV19; clone size: .; CDR3 DNA: TGTGCCAGTAGTATAGCACACACCAGTAAGGAAGCTTTCTTT; CDR3 protein: CASSIAHTSKEAFF
CDR3 length: 16; D gene: TRBD2; J gene: TRBJ2-1; V gene: TRBV7-2; clone size: few; CDR3 DNA: TGTGCCAGCATCCTAGGGGCGGGCGGGGGGGCGCATGAGCAGTTCTTC; CDR3 protein: CASILGAGGGAHEQFF
CDR3 length: 13; D gene: .; J gene: TRBJ2-5; V gene: TRBV10-2; clone size: .; CDR3 DNA: TGCGCCAGCAGGCCGGGATCGGGGGAGACCCAGTACTTC; CDR3 protein: CASRPGSGETQYF
CDR3 length: 16; D gene: .; J gene: TRBJ1-2; V gene: TRBV30; clone size: few; CDR3 DNA: TGTGCCTGGAGTCGGGGGGCAGTGGGGGGCTACTATGGCTACACCTTC; CDR3 protein: CAWSRGAVGGYYGYTF
CDR3 length: 12; D gene: .; J gene: TRBJ1-1; V gene: TRBV6-5; clone size: few; CDR3 DNA: TGTGCCAGCAGCCCTCAGGGCACTGAAGCTTTCTTT; CDR3 protein: CASSPQGTEAFF
CDR3 length: 15; D gene: .; J gene: TRBJ1-1; V gene: TRBV9; clone size: .; CDR3 DNA: TGTGCCAGCAGCGTAGGGGGCAGCATGAACACTGAAGCTTTCTTT; CDR3 protein: CASSVGGSMNTEAFF
CDR3 length: 14; D gene: TRBD1; J gene: TRBJ2-7; V gene: TRBV7-2; clone size: .; CDR3 DNA: TGTGCCAGCAGCTTTGGGACAGTGACCTACGAGCAGTACTTC; CDR3 protein: CASSFGTVTYEQYF
CDR3 length: 15; D gene: .; J gene: TRBJ2-1; V gene: TRBV27; clone size: .; CDR3 DNA: TGTGCCAGCAGTCTCGACAAGAGCTCCTACAATGAGCAGTTCTTC; CDR3 protein: CASSLDKSSYNEQFF
CDR3 length: 13; D gene: .; J gene: TRBJ1-1; V gene: TRBV5-1; clone size: once; CDR3 DNA: TGCGCCAGCAGCTTGACCCGGACGGGAGAAGCTTTCTTT; CDR3 protein: CASSLTRTGEAFF
CDR3 length: 13; D gene: .; J gene: TRBJ2-2; V gene: TRBV10-1; clone size: few; CDR3 DNA: TGCGCCAGCAGGAGGGCGAACACCGGGGAGCTGTTTTTT; CDR3 protein: CASRRANTGELFF
CDR3 length: 14; D gene: .; J gene: TRBJ2-1; V gene: TRBV6-6; clone size: few; CDR3 DNA: TGTGCCAGCAGTTCGAAGACAGGGACTAATGAGCAGTTCTTC; CDR3 protein: CASSSKTGTNEQFF
CDR3 length: 14; D gene: .; J gene: TRBJ2-2; V gene: TRBV18; clone size: .; CDR3 DNA: TGTGCCAGCTCACCACAACAGGACACCGGGGAGCTGTTTTTT; CDR3 protein: CASSPQQDTGELFF
CDR3 length: 14; D gene: TRBD1; J gene: TRBJ2-7; V gene: TRBV6-6; clone size: .; CDR3 DNA: TGTGCCAGCAGGTCGGGACAGGACTCCTACGAGCAGTACTTC; CDR3 protein: CASRSGQDSYEQYF
CDR3 length: 16; D gene: TRBD1; J gene: TRBJ1-2; V gene: TRBV6-6; clone size: few; CDR3 DNA: TGTGCCAGCAGACTGGAGGGGACAGGGGGTCTCTATGGCTACACCTTC; CDR3 protein: CASRLEGTGGLYGYTF
CDR3 length: 15; D gene: TRBD1; J gene: TRBJ1-3; V gene: TRBV6-5; clone size: .; CDR3 DNA: TGTGCCAGCAGTTACTCGACAGGGGCTGGAAACACCATATATTTT; CDR3 protein: CASSYSTGAGNTIYF
CDR3 length: 14; D gene: .; J gene: TRBJ2-3; V gene: TRBV2; clone size: .; CDR3 DNA: TGTGCCAGCAGACCCACAGCAAGCACAGATACGCAGTATTTT; CDR3 protein: CASRPTASTDTQYF
CDR3 length: 12; D gene: TRBD1; J gene: TRBJ1-2; V gene: TRBV29-1; clone size: .; CDR3 DNA: TGCAGCGTGGCGGACAGGGGGCATGGCTACACCTTC; CDR3 protein: CSVADRGHGYTF
CDR3 length: 17; D gene: TRBD2; J gene: TRBJ2-3; V gene: TRBV2; clone size: .; CDR3 DNA: TGTGCCAGCAGTGAATGGGCTAGCGGGGGAGACACAGATACGCAGTATTTT; CDR3 protein: CASSEWASGGDTDTQYF
CDR3 length: 13; D gene: .; J gene: TRBJ2-7; V gene: TRBV7-9; clone size: .; CDR3 DNA: TGTGCCAGCAGTTTAGCACAGGGCTACGAGCAGTACTTC; CDR3 protein: CASSLAQGYEQYF
CDR3 length: 13; D gene: TRBD1; J gene: TRBJ1-1; V gene: TRBV19; clone size: few; CDR3 DNA: TGTGCCAGTGGCCGAACAGGGGGGACTGAAGCTTTCTTT; CDR3 protein: CASGRTGGTEAFF
CDR3 length: 15; D gene: .; J gene: TRBJ2-7; V gene: TRBV7-8; clone size: .; CDR3 DNA: TGTGCCAGCAGCTTAGCGCTAGGCAGGCCGGGGGAGCAGTACTTC; CDR3 protein: CASSLALGRPGEQYF
CDR3 length: 11; D gene: TRBD1; J gene: TRBJ1-2; V gene: TRBV30; clone size: few; CDR3 DNA: TGTGCCTGCAGGACAGGGTATGGCTACACCTTC; CDR3 protein: CACRTGYGYTF
CDR3 length: 16; D gene: TRBD1; J gene: TRBJ2-1; V gene: TRBV14; clone size: .; CDR3 DNA: TGTGCCAGCAGCCAAGAGGGACAGAGGATCAACAATGAGCAGTTCTTC; CDR3 protein: CASSQEGQRINNEQFF
CDR3 length: 15; D gene: .; J gene: TRBJ1-6; V gene: TRBV10-3; clone size: .; CDR3 DNA: TGTGCCATCAACGTCAGGGATCGTGAGAATTCACCCCTCCACTTT; CDR3 protein: CAINVRDRENSPLHF
CDR3 length: 13; D gene: TRBD1; J gene: TRBJ1-2; V gene: TRBV2; clone size: once; CDR3 DNA: TGTGCCAGCAGGGCAGACAGGGCTGATGGCTACACCTTC; CDR3 protein: CASRADRADGYTF
CDR3 length: 15; D gene: TRBD1; J gene: TRBJ2-7; V gene: TRBV18; clone size: .; CDR3 DNA: TGTGCCAGCTCAGGGACAGGGGGCCTCTCCTACGAGCAGTACTTC; CDR3 protein: CASSGTGGLSYEQYF
CDR3 length: 20; D gene: TRBD2; J gene: TRBJ2-3; V gene: TRBV4-2; clone size: few; CDR3 DNA: TGTGCCAGCAGCCAAGATGAGGAGCTAGCGGGAGATTGGGGGGCAGATACGCAGTATTTT; CDR3 protein: CASSQDEELAGDWGADTQYF